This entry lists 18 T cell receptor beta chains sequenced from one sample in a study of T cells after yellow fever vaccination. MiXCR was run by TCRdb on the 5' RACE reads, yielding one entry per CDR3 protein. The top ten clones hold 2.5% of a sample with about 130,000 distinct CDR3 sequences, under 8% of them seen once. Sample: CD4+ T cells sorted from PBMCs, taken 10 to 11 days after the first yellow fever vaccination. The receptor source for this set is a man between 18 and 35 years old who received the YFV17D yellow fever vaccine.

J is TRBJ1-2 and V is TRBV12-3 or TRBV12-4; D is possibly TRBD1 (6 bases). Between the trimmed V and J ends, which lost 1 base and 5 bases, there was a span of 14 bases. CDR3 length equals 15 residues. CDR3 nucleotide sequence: TGTGCCAGCAGTTTAGAGCAGGGGATACAGTATGGCTACACCTTC. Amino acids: CASSLEQGIQYGYTF.

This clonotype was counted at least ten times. The CDR3 bases are TGTGCCAGCAGCTTTTTTTGGGGGCCAACAGATACGCAGTATTTT. Its protein product is CASSFFWGPTDTQYF. The chain couples TRBV11-2 to TRBJ2-3; TRBD1 might be the D (6 bases). Trimming removed 3 bases from V and 3 bases from J, with 13 bases in between. The CDR3 spans 15 residues. Germline V lookup: CDR1 SGHAT, CDR2 FQNNGV.

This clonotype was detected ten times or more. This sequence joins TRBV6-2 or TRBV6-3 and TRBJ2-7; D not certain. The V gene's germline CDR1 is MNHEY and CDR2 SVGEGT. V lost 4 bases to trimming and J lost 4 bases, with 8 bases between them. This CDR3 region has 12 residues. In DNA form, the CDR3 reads TGTGCCAGCAGTTCCAGTTGGTACGAGCAGTACGTC. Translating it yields CASSSSWYEQYV.

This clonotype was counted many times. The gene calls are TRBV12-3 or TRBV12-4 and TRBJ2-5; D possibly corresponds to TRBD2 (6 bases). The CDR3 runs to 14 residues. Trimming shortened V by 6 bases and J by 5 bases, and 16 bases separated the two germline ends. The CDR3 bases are TGTGCCAGCAGCGTGCCTGGGACTCCGGAGACCCAGTACTTC. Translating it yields CASSVPGTPETQYF.

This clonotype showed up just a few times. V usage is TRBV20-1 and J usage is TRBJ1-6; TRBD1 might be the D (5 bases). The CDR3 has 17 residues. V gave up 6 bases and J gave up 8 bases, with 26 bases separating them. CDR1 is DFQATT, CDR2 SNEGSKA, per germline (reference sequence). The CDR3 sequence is CSATIVTARLQYSPLHF. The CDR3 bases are TGCAGTGCCACAATAGTGACAGCTCGGCTCCAATATTCACCCCTCCACTTT.

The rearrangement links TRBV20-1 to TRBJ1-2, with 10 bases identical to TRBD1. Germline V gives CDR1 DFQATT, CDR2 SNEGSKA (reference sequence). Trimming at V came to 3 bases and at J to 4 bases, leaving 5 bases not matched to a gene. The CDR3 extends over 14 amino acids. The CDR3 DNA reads TGCAGTGCTAGGACCGGGGACAGGGGCTATGGCTACACCTTC. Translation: CSARTGDRGYGYTF.

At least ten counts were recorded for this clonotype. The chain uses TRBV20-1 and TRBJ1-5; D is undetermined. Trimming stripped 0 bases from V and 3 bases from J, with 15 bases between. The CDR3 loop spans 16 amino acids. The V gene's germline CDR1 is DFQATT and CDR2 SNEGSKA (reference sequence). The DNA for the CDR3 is TGCAGTGCTAGAGATCTTGGCCAAGATTTCAATCAGCCCCAGCATTTT. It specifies CSARDLGQDFNQPQHF.

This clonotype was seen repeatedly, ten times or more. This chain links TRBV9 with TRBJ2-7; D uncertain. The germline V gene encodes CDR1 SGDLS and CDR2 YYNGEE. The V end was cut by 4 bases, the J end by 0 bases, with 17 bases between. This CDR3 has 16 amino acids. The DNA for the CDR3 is TGTGCCAGCAGCCCCCGCTCGGTGGGCTACTCCTACGAGCAGTACTTC. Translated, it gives CASSPRSVGYSYEQYF.

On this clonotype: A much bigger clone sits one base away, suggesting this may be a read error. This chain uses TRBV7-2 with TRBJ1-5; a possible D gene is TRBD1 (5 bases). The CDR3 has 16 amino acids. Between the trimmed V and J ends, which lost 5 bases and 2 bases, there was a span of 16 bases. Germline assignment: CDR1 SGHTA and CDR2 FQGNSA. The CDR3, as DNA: TGTGCCAGCAGCCCGGGACGGATAGATGGCAATCAGCCCCAGCATTTT. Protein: CASSPGRIDGNQPQHF.

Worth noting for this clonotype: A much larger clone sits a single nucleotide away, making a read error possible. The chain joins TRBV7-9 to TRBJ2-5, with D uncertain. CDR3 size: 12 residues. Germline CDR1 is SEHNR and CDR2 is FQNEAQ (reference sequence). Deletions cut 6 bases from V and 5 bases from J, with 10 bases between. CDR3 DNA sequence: TGTGCCAGCAGTCATAGTCGGGAGACCCAGTACTTC. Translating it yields CASSHSRETQYF.

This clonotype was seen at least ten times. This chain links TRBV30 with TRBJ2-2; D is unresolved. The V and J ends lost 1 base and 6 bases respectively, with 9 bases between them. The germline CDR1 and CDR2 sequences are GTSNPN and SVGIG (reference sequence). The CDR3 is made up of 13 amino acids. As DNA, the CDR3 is TGTGCCTGGAGTGGAGTGTATGCCGGGGAGCTGTTTTTT. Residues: CAWSGVYAGELFF.

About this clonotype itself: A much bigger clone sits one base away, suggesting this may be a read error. Here the CDR3 DNA reads TGTGCCAGAAGCGAAACGCGGACAGATACGCAGTATTTT. Amino acids: CARSETRTDTQYF. The rearrangement links TRBV7-9 to TRBJ2-3; the D is unclear. V dropped 9 bases and J dropped 3 bases, with 13 bases sitting between them. The CDR3 runs 13 residues. In germline, CDR1 is SEHNR, CDR2 FQNEAQ (reference sequence).

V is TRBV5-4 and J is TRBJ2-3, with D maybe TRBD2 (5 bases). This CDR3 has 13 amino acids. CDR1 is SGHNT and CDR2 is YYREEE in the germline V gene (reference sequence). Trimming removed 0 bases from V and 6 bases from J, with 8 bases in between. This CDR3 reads CASSLGWEDTQYF. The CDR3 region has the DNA TGTGCCAGCAGCTTGGGCTGGGAGGATACGCAGTATTTT. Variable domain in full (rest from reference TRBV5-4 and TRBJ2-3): ETGVTQSPTHLIKTRGQQVTLRCSSQSGHNTVSWYQQALGQGPQFIFQYYREEENGRGNFPPRFSGLQFPNYSSELNVNALELDDSALYLCASSLGWEDTQYFGPGTRLTVL.

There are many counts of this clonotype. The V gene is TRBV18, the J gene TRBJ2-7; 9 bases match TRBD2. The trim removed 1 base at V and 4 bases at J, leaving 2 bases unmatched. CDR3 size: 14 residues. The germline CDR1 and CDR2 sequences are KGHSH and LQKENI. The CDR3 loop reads CASSPQRGAYEQYF. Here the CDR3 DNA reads TGTGCCAGCTCACCACAGCGGGGGGCTTACGAGCAGTACTTC.

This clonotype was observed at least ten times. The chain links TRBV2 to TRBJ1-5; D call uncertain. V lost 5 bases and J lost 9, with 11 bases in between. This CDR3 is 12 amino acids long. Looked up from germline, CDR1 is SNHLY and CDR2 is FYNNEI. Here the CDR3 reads CASSPGSLPQHF. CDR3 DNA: TGTGCCAGCAGTCCAGGATCATTGCCCCAGCATTTT.

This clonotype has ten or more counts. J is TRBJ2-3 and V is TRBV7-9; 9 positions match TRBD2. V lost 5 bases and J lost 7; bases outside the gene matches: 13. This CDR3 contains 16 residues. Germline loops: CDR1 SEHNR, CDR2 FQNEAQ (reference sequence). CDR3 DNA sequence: TGTGCCAGCAGCCGGGAATCTGGCGGGGGGGCCTATACGCAGTATTTT. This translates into CASSRESGGGAYTQYF.

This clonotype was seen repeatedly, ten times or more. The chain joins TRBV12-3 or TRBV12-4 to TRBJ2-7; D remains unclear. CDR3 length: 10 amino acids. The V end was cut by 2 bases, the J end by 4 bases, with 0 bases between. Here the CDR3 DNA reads TGTGCCAGCAGTTTATACGAGCAGTACTTC. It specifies CASSLYEQYF.

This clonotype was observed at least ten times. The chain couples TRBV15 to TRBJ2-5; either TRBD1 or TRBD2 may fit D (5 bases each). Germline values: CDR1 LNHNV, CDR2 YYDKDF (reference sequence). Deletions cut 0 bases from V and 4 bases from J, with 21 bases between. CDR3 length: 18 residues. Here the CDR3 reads CATSRDVGRRRWGETQYF. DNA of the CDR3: TGTGCCACCAGCAGAGACGTGGGACGGAGAAGGTGGGGAGAGACCCAGTACTTC.